This TCR beta chain was documented in a study of CD8 T cell repertoires and HIV-1 epitope variants. TCRdb's copy holds only in-frame clones and misses some; the assay was immunoSEQ multiplex PCR. The sample records 5,500 to 7,500 clones, around 66% being singletons. Points on this clone: The antigen is unknown.

With 4 bases removed from V and 6 bases from J, the gap between germline ends came to 15 bases. The CDR3 covers 15 residues. CDR1 is SGHDN and CDR2 is FVKESK in the germline V gene. Sequenced sample: cultured CD8+ T cells derived from PBMCs. The clonotype originates from a male donor with HIV. This chain links TRBV14 with TRBJ2-2; unclear D gene. In nucleotides, the CDR3 is TGTGCCAGCAGCCCAAGGGTCCCCAAAGCCGGGGAGCTGTTTTTT. It is translated as CASSPRVPKAGELFF.